The clone carrying this T cell receptor beta chain was recorded many times. Its cognate antigen is unknown. Exclusion followed for patients with uncontrolled infection, other autoimmune disease, pregnancy or lactation. Germline assignment: CDR1 SNHLY and CDR2 FYNNEI. This CDR3 has 14 amino acids. With 6 bases clipped from V and 6 bases from J, the junction kept 8 bases outside the gene matches. TCR beta CDR3 regions were amplified from RNA transcripts. TCR CDR3 underwent first-round RT-PCR with the HTBI primer set. TCRdb re-derived calls from the multiplex PCR reads in MiXCR, one entry per CDR3 protein. The sample lists roughly 420,000 distinct CDR3 sequences; 15% to 17% were seen once. These data come from a study of T cells in Graves' hyperthyroidism and ophthalmopathy. Study background: Before any treatment, at initial diagnosis, peripheral blood was collected. Study-wide findings and caveats: Ophthalmopathy and stable hyperthyroidism were told apart by a 13 V-J model. Among thyroid clonotypes expanded above 0.001, most also appeared in blood.

The V call is TRBV2, the J call TRBJ2-1, with 7 bases lining up with TRBD1. This sequence originates from a woman under 30 with Graves' hyperthyroidism. Sequenced input: blood. Here the CDR3 DNA reads TGTGCCAGCAGGACCCGATCAGGGGGCAATGAGCAGTTCTTC. Protein: CASRTRSGGNEQFF.